Listed below are T cell receptor beta chains from one sample, sequenced in a study of blood T cells in healthy people across ages. One entry per CDR3 protein results from TCRdb running MiXCR on the 5' RACE reads. Of more than 650,000 distinct CDR3 sequences detected, about a fifth appear once; the ten largest clones hold 22%. Sequenced material: blood. Receptors were obtained from a man aged 65 to 85 in good health. Each CDR3 is given with its conserved first and last residue. The D gene is left open where the match is weak. Expanded clones are given a class, and other clones once, few, many or no size at all.

cdr3_aa,cdr3_nt,clone_size,d_call,j_call,v_call
CASSFVGGQGIDTQYF,TGTGCCAGCAGCTTCGTCGGGGGACAGGGGATCGATACGCAGTATTTT,.,TRBD1,TRBJ2-3,TRBV7-6
CAISAGTVWDEQFF,TGTGCCATCAGTGCCGGAACAGTATGGGATGAGCAGTTCTTC,.,.,TRBJ2-1,TRBV10-3
CAISEMEVGTNEKLFF,TGTGCCATCAGTGAGATGGAAGTCGGAACTAATGAAAAACTGTTTTTT,.,.,TRBJ1-4,TRBV10-3
CSARDRIDTDTQYF,TGCAGCGCCCGGGACAGGATCGACACAGATACGCAGTATTTT,.,TRBD1,TRBJ2-3,TRBV29-1
CASSFKTGYQETQYF,TGTGCCAGCAGCTTTAAGACAGGGTACCAAGAGACCCAGTACTTC,.,TRBD1,TRBJ2-5,TRBV7-9
CASSSNGASYEKLFF,TGTGCCAGCTCATCCAACGGAGCCTCCTATGAAAAACTGTTTTTT,.,.,TRBJ1-4,TRBV18
CASSGYPGQGEKAFF,TGCGCCAGCAGTGGATACCCTGGACAGGGTGAAAAAGCTTTCTTT,few,TRBD1,TRBJ1-1,TRBV10-1
CSHPGQGTDTQYF,TGCAGTCATCCGGGACAGGGCACAGATACGCAGTATTTT,.,TRBD1,TRBJ2-3,TRBV20-1
CASSLGGGGPSYNEQFF,TGTGCCAGCAGCTTAGGGGGCGGGGGGCCCTCGTACAATGAGCAGTTCTTC,.,TRBD2,TRBJ2-1,TRBV7-9
CSVERGPGGSYNEQFF,TGCAGCGTTGAACGAGGACCGGGTGGGTCCTACAATGAGCAGTTCTTC,few,.,TRBJ2-1,TRBV29-1
CASSQTGITGELFF,TGTGCCAGCAGCCAGACAGGAATCACCGGGGAGCTGTTTTTT,.,.,TRBJ2-2,TRBV4-2
CASSYGQGVDIQYF,TGTGCCAGCAGCTACGGACAGGGTGTGGACATTCAGTACTTC,.,TRBD1,TRBJ2-4,TRBV3-1
CASSLSVSQYNEQFF,TGTGCCAGCAGTTTATCTGTCTCGCAATACAATGAGCAGTTCTTC,.,.,TRBJ2-1,TRBV27
CASSLATGDEQYF,TGTGCCAGCAGCTTAGCGACAGGGGACGAGCAGTACTTC,few,TRBD1,TRBJ2-7,TRBV7-8
CASSVDLRLNEQFF,TGTGCCAGCAGCGTAGATTTGCGCCTCAATGAGCAGTTCTTC,few,.,TRBJ2-1,TRBV9
CASSITRGSGNTIYF,TGTGCCAGCAGTATCACCAGGGGGTCTGGAAACACCATATATTTT,few,TRBD1,TRBJ1-3,TRBV27
CASNGQSNEQFF,TGTGCCAGCAACGGACAGTCCAATGAGCAGTTCTTC,.,.,TRBJ2-1,TRBV3-1
CSALLLAGEMNEQFF,TGCAGTGCTCTCCTTCTAGCGGGAGAAATGAATGAGCAGTTCTTC,.,TRBD2,TRBJ2-1,TRBV20-1
CASYRDGAGELFF,TGTGCCAGCTACAGGGACGGGGCCGGGGAGCTGTTTTTT,few,.,TRBJ2-2,TRBV7-9
CASSQQAGFTVEQFF,TGTGCCAGCAGTCAACAAGCGGGGTTCACCGTTGAGCAGTTCTTC,.,TRBD2,TRBJ2-1,TRBV25-1
CASSDTGEGVGGYTF,TGTGCCAGCAGTGATACAGGGGAAGGCGTGGGTGGCTACACCTTC,.,TRBD1,TRBJ1-2,TRBV12-3/TRBV12-4
CSARDFSGQVTTNEKLFF,TGCAGTGCTAGAGATTTTTCGGGACAGGTTACAACTAATGAAAAACTGTTTTTT,few,TRBD1,TRBJ1-4,TRBV20-1
CSVGSQVEQYF,TGCAGCGTTGGGTCCCAGGTGGAGCAGTACTTC,.,.,TRBJ2-7,TRBV29-1
CSASGGRLEKLFF,TGCAGTGCAAGTGGGGGGAGGTTAGAAAAACTGTTTTTT,many,.,TRBJ1-4,TRBV20-1
CASSPGQGGTGYTF,TGTGCCAGCAGCCCAGGACAGGGGGGTACTGGCTACACCTTC,many,TRBD1,TRBJ1-2,TRBV12-3/TRBV12-4
CASRDFYSNQPQHF,TGTGCCAGCCGGGACTTCTATAGCAATCAGCCCCAGCATTTT,.,.,TRBJ1-5,TRBV2
CASRPRGQGFGYTF,TGTGCCAGCAGGCCTCGGGGACAGGGGTTTGGCTACACCTTC,.,TRBD1,TRBJ1-2,TRBV7-2
CASSFGRTVGLPEAFF,TGTGCCAGCAGTTTTGGGAGAACGGTGGGCCTTCCTGAAGCTTTCTTT,few,.,TRBJ1-1,TRBV28
CASRSRTGGNTEAFF,TGTGCCAGTAGATCACGGACAGGGGGTAACACTGAAGCTTTCTTT,.,TRBD1,TRBJ1-1,TRBV19
CASKEDAGVHRWQYF,TGTGCCAGCAAAGAAGATGCGGGGGTACACAGATGGCAGTATTTT,few,TRBD2,TRBJ2-3,TRBV7-2
CASSLGTGYFF,TGTGCCAGCAGCCTCGGGACAGGGTATTTTTTC,.,TRBD1,TRBJ2-5,TRBV5-6
CASRLVGGQYF,TGTGCCAGCAGGCTAGTGGGGGGGCAGTATTTT,.,.,TRBJ2-3,TRBV12-3/TRBV12-4
CASSLVGLYTDTQYF,TGTGCCAGCAGCTTAGTGGGTCTTTACACAGATACGCAGTATTTT,few,.,TRBJ2-3,TRBV7-2
CSARDSDRRPLHF,TGCAGTGCTAGAGATTCGGACCGTCGGCCCCTCCACTTT,.,.,TRBJ1-6,TRBV20-1
CASSWTGPYSNQPQHF,TGTGCCAGCAGTTGGACAGGGCCTTATAGCAATCAGCCCCAGCATTTT,many,TRBD1,TRBJ1-5,TRBV12-3/TRBV12-4
CASSQGLEQTQYF,TGTGCCAGCAGCCAAGGCCTAGAACAGACCCAGTACTTC,.,.,TRBJ2-5,TRBV3-1
CATSSGPNTGELFF,TGTGCCACCAGCAGCGGGCCGAACACCGGGGAGCTGTTTTTT,few,.,TRBJ2-2,TRBV24-1
CASSQLAVEETQYF,TGTGCCAGCAGCCAGCTAGCGGTGGAAGAGACCCAGTACTTC,many,TRBD2,TRBJ2-5,TRBV3-1
CASSQDLVTSSYNEQFF,TGTGCCAGCAGCCAAGATCTTGTGACTAGCAGCTACAATGAGCAGTTCTTC,few,TRBD2,TRBJ2-1,TRBV14
CASSPPLLSYNEQFF,TGTGCCAGCTCACCACCGTTGCTCAGTTACAATGAGCAGTTCTTC,few,.,TRBJ2-1,TRBV18
CASSLTLDPFF,TGTGCCAGCAGCTTAACCCTAGATCCGTTCTTC,.,.,TRBJ2-5,TRBV11-2
CASSFTTGATGELFF,TGTGCCAGCAGCTTTACGACAGGGGCCACCGGGGAGCTGTTTTTT,few,TRBD1,TRBJ2-2,TRBV11-2
CATSDYRTSGHNEQFF,TGTGCCACCAGTGATTACAGGACTAGCGGCCACAATGAGCAGTTCTTC,.,TRBD2,TRBJ2-1,TRBV24-1
CASSQAPPASRNEKLFF,TGCGCCAGCAGCCAAGCCCCCCCGGCTTCCCGGAATGAAAAACTGTTTTTT,.,.,TRBJ1-4,TRBV4-3
CASRMTSGRTDAEYF,TGTGCCAGCAGAATGACTAGCGGTAGAACAGATGCGGAGTATTTT,.,TRBD2,TRBJ2-3,TRBV12-3/TRBV12-4